This T cell receptor (beta chain) was found in a study of regulatory T cells in long-lasting Graves disease. J gave up 5 bases and V 2 bases, and 5 bases lay outside the gene matches. Germline V gene lookup returns CDR1 SGHRS and CDR2 YFSETQ. This CDR3 comprises 16 residues. Findings and caveats of the study: Persistent disease showed a preference for TRBV28, TRBJ1-2 and TRBJ2-5. Persistent patients shared some 2,500 public clonotypes among themselves. Newly diagnosed patients shared fewer, at under 1,000.

The time point was: persistent/refractory GD, antithyroid drugs over 5 years with positive TRAb. RNA isolated from PBMCs was used to make the TCR library. Those enrolled as patients came out of an endocrinology department in Xi'an, China. The EDTA tubes were filled with nine milliliters of drawn peripheral blood. The TCR beta library used iRepertoire HTBI primers with Arm-PCR amplification of CDR3. TCRdb independently ran MiXCR on the multiplex PCR reads; one entry per CDR3 protein. The sample lists about 400,000 distinct CDR3 sequences; about a fifth were seen once. With regard to this clonotype: The antigen is not known.

This sequence originates from a female donor with Graves disease. The J gene is TRBJ2-1, the V gene TRBV5-1; 12 bases map to TRBD2. The specimen was peripheral blood mononuclear cells (PBMCs), collected when the disease was refractory, from a patient treated with antithyroid drugs. DNA of the CDR3: TGCGCCAGCAGCTTAGGGCGACTAGCGGGAGACAATGAGCAGTTCTTC. It codes for CASSLGRLAGDNEQFF.